This record concerns one T cell receptor beta chain sequence. The CDR3 sequence is 15 residues long. Germline V gene data show CDR1 as SGHRS and CDR2 as YFSETQ. Between the trimmed V and J ends, which lost 7 bases and 2 bases, there was a span of 19 bases. This entry comes from a study of blood T cell repertoires in COVID-19. In the study overall: Donors in the United States, Italy and Spain gave samples during acute or convalescent COVID-19. Sources were T cells, B-cell-depleted T cells, or PBMCs; the material itself was cDNA or gDNA.

Original data processing: Reference gene primer amplification gave estimated nucleated cell counts. Sequencing used immunoSEQ multiplex PCR; TCRdb keeps in-frame clones, though not all of them. The DNA gave D and trimming, while V, J and clone size come from that table. This repertoire shows 60,000 or so clones, approximately 80% found once; its top ten account for roughly 25%. Sequenced sample: peripheral blood. This TCR came from a human donor in a cohort sampled during active COVID-19. The chain uses TRBV5-1 and TRBJ2-7; D is perhaps TRBD2 (6 bases). The CDR3 is CASGGPKPGPYEQYF. For the CDR3, the DNA is TGCGCCAGCGGAGGGCCTAAGCCGGGGCCCTACGAGCAGTACTTC.